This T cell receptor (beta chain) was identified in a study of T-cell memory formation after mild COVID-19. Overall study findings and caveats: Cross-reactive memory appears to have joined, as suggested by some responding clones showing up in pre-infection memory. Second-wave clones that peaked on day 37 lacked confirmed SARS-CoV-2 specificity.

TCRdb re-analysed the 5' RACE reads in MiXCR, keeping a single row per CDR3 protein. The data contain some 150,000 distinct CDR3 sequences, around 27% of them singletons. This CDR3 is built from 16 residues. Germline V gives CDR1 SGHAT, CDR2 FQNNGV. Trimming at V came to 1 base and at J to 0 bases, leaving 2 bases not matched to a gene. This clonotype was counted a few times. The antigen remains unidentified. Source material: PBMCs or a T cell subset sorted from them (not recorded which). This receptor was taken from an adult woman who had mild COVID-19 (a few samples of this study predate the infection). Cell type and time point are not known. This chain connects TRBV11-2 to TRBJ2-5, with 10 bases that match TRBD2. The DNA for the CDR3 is TGTGCCAGCAGCTTAGTTCTAGCGGGGGACCAAGAGACCCAGTACTTC. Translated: CASSLVLAGDQETQYF.